The clone carrying this T cell receptor (beta chain) was observed a single time. The sample originates from a study of blood T cell repertoires in COVID-19. The overall study: The study drew acute and convalescent COVID-19 samples from the United States, Italy and Spain. T cells, B-cell-depleted T cells, or PBMCs provided the cDNA or gDNA that served as material.

The V end lost 3 bases, the J end lost 7 bases, and 15 bases lay between the germline ends. The CDR3 is 14 residues long. Germline values: CDR1 LNHDA, CDR2 SQIVND (reference sequence). How the authors handled the data: Researchers report that nucleated cell counts were estimated from reference gene primer amplification. TCRdb's table, derived via immunoSEQ multiplex PCR, lists solely in-frame clones and lacks some. That table gives V, J and clone size, and the DNA gave D and trimming. This repertoire shows about 210,000 clones, 83% found once; its top ten account for under 3%. Source material: peripheral blood. The receptor comes from a woman between 35 and 50 years old with active or convalescent COVID-19. The gene calls are TRBV19 and TRBJ1-2; possibly TRBD1 for D (6 bases). As DNA, the CDR3 is TGTGCCAGTAGTATTGATCGGGCAGGGGTTGGCTACACCTTC. Residues: CASSIDRAGVGYTF.